These 9 T cell receptor beta chains were all obtained from the same sample, sequenced in a study of blood T cell repertoires in COVID-19. The data were produced by immunoSEQ multiplex PCR, yet TCRdb's version contains in-frame clones alone and is incomplete. This sample has 65,000 to 70,000 clones, with 75% to 90% found just once. Sequenced sample: peripheral blood. The receptors stem from a man in his forties with COVID-19, enrolled during active disease.

The chain carries TRBV12-3 or TRBV12-4 and TRBJ1-1, with 8 bases aligning to TRBD1. The V and J ends lost 5 bases and 4 bases, in that order; junction bases with no gene match: 3. There are 13 residues in the CDR3. The CDR3 reads CASSGQGFTEAFF. Written as DNA, the CDR3 is TGTGCCAGCAGTGGACAGGGTTTCACTGAAGCTTTCTTT.

V gene TRBV5-4 combines with J gene TRBJ2-7; 9 nucleotides line up with TRBD1. V was pared by 4 bases and J by 2 bases, with 13 bases of the junction left unmatched. The CDR3 length is 17 residues. Germline CDR1 SGHNT, CDR2 YYREEE (reference sequence). CDR3 in DNA: TGTGCCAGCAGCCCCTATAATGCCGACAGGGGGGCCTACGAGCAGTACTTC. This encodes CASSPYNADRGAYEQYF.

The chain recombines TRBV6-5 with TRBJ2-5, with TRBD1 matching over 8 bases. The CDR3 consists of 14 residues. The germline gives CDR1 MNHEY, CDR2 SVGAGI. The V segment lost 2 bases and the J segment 7 bases; nucleotides outside the gene matches: 6. The CDR3 region is CASSYGTGEGTQYF. In DNA form, the CDR3 reads TGTGCCAGCAGTTACGGGACAGGTGAAGGGACCCAGTACTTC.

Only one count was recorded for this clone. The rearrangement joins TRBV3-1 (or the pseudogene TRBV3-2) to TRBJ2-7, with D maybe TRBD1 (5 bases). The CDR3 spans 12 residues. V lost 7 bases to trimming and J lost 4 bases, with 11 bases between them. Germline V gene lookup returns CDR1 LGHDT and CDR2 YNNKEL (reference sequence). The CDR3 sequence: CASKQGLYEQYF. The CDR3 DNA is TGTGCCAGCAAGCAGGGTCTATACGAGCAGTACTTC.

The chain links TRBV11-2 to TRBJ1-2; the match to TRBD1 covers 8 bases. Germline CDR1 SGHAT, CDR2 FQNNGV. With V trimmed by 5 bases and J by 1 base, 0 bases remained unmatched. CDR3 size: 13 residues. The CDR3 coding sequence is TGTGCCAGCAGCGGACAGGGTAACTATGGCTACACCTTC. Amino acids: CASSGQGNYGYTF. The whole variable domain, filled in from reference TRBV11-2 and TRBJ1-2, reads EAGVAQSPRYKIIEKRQSVAFWCNPISGHATLYWYQQILGQGPKLLIQFQNNGVVDDSQLPKDRFSAERLKGVDSTLKIQPAKLEDSAVYLCASSGQGNYGYTFGSGTRLTVV.

DNA of the CDR3: TGTGCAGGTGGAGACGCGGCCGGGGCAGATACGCAGTATTTT. Translation: CAGGDAAGADTQYF. The chain recombines TRBV7-9 with TRBJ2-3, with D tentatively TRBD2 (5 bases). The CDR3 contains 14 residues. Germline CDR1 is SEHNR and CDR2 is FQNEAQ (reference sequence).

This clone was picked up a small number of times. In DNA, the CDR3 is TGTGCCAGCAGTGAAGCGCGGGGGGAGGCCGGGGAGCTGTTTTTT. Translation gives CASSEARGEAGELFF. V is TRBV6-1 and J is TRBJ2-2; 8 nucleotides align to TRBD2. After removal of 0 bases from V and 6 bases from J, the junction contained 3 bases not matched to a gene. Germline CDR1 is MNHNS and CDR2 is SASEGT. There are 15 residues in the CDR3.

The chain recombines TRBV28 with TRBJ1-5; a possible D gene is TRBD1 (5 bases). CDR3 length: 13 residues. Per germline, CDR1 MDHEN and CDR2 SYDVKM. Trimming shortened V by 6 bases and J by 0 bases, and 6 bases separated the two germline ends. The CDR3 DNA reads as TGTGCCAGCAGCAGGGATAGCAATCAGCCCCAGCATTTT. It codes for CASSRDSNQPQHF.

The chain couples TRBV4-2 to TRBJ2-7; 9 bases are shared with TRBD2. V was clipped by 8 bases and J by 5 bases; unmatched bases: 13. CDR3 length: 15 residues. Germline V gene data show CDR1 as LGHNA and CDR2 as YNFKEQ. The CDR3 coding sequence is TGTGCCAGCGGCACAGGCCTAGCGGGGAAAGACGAGCAGTACTTC. Translating gives CASGTGLAGKDEQYF.